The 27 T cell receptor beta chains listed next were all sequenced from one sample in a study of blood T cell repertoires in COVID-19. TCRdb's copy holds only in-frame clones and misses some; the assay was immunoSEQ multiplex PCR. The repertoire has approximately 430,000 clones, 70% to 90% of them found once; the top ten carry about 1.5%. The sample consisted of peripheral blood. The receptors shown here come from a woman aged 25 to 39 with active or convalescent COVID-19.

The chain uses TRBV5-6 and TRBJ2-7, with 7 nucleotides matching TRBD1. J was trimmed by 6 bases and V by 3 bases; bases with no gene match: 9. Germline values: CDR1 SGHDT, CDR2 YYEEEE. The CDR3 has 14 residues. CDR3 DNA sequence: TGTGCCAGCAGCTCACCTCTTTCAGGGGGCGAGCAGTACTTC. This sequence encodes CASSSPLSGGEQYF.

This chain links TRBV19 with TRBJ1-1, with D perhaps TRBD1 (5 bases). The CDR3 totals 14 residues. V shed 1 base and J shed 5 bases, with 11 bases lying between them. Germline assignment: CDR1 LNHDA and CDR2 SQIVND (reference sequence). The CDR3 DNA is TGTGCCAGTAGTATAGGGACATCAAGGACTGAAGCTTTCTTT. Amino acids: CASSIGTSRTEAFF.

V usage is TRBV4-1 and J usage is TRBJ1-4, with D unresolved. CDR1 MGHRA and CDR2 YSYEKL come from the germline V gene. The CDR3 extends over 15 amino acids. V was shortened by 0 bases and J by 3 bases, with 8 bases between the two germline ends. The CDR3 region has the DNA TGCGCCAGCAGCCAAGATCCCAGTTCTAATGAAAAACTGTTTTTT. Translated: CASSQDPSSNEKLFF.

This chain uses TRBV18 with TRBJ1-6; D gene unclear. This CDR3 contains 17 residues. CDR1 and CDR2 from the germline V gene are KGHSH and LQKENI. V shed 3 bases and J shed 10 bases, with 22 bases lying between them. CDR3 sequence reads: CASSPVSPEAGPSPLHF. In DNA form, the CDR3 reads TGTGCCAGCTCACCCGTGAGTCCCGAAGCAGGTCCGTCACCCCTCCACTTT.

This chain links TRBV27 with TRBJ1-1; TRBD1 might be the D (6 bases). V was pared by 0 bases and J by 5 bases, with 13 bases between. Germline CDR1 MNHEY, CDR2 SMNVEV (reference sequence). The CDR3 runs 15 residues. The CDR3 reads CASSLSGGAGTEAFF. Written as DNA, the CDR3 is TGTGCCAGCAGTTTATCGGGGGGGGCCGGGACTGAAGCTTTCTTT.

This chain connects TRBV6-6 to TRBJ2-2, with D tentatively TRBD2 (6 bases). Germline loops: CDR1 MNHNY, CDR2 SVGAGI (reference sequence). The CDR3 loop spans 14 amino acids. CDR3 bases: TGTGTCACTACTCAGGGAGGTCACACCGGGGAGCTGTTTTTT. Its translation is CVTTQGGHTGELFF.

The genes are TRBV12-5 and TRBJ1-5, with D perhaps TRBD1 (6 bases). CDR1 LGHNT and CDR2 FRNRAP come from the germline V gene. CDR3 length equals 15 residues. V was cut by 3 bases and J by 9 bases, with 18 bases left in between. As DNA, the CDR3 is TGTGCTAGTGGTTTAGACCGGGACACCGAATGGCCCCAGCATTTT. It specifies CASGLDRDTEWPQHF.

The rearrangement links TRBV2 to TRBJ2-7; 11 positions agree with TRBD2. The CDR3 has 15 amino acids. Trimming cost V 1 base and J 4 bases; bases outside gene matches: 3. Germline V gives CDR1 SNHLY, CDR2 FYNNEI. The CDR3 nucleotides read TGTGCCAGCAGTGAAGGTTCTAGCGGGGGGTACGAGCAGTACTTC. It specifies CASSEGSSGGYEQYF.

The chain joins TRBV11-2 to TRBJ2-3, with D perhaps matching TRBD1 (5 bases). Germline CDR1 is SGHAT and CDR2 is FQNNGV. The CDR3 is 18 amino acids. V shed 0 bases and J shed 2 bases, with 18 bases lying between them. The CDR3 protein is CASSLDLRGFGYTDTQYF. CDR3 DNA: TGTGCCAGCAGCTTAGACCTTAGGGGATTTGGATACACAGATACGCAGTATTTT.

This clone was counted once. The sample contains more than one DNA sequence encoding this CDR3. The CDR3 nucleotides read TGCGCCAGCAGCTTGGGGCTGGCAGATACGCAGTATTTT. Its protein is CASSLGLADTQYF. V is TRBV5-1 and J is TRBJ2-3, with D hard to call. The CDR3 covers 13 residues. V lost 0 bases, J lost 4 bases, and 6 bases lay in between. Germline V gene lookup returns CDR1 SGHRS and CDR2 YFSETQ.

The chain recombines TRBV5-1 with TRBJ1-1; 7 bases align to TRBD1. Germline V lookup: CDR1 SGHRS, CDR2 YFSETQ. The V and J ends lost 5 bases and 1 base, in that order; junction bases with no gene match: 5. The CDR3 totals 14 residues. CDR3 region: CASRPGQENTEAFF. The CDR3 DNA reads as TGCGCCAGCAGACCCGGACAGGAGAACACTGAAGCTTTCTTT.

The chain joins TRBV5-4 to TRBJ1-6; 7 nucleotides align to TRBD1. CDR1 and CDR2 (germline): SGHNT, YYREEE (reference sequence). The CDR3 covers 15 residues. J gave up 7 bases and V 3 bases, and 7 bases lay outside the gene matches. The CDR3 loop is CASSSEGARNSPLHF. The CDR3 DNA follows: TGTGCCAGCAGCTCTGAGGGGGCGCGAAATTCACCCCTCCACTTT. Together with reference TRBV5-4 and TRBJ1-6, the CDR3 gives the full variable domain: ETGVTQSPTHLIKTRGQQVTLRCSSQSGHNTVSWYQQALGQGPQFIFQYYREEENGRGNFPPRFSGLQFPNYSSELNVNALELDDSALYLCASSSEGARNSPLHFGNGTRLTVT.

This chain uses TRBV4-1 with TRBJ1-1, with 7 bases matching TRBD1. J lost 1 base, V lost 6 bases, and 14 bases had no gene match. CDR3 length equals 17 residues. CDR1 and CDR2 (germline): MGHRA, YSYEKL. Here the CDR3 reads CASSSNRAGTANTEAFF. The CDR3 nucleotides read TGCGCCAGCAGTTCGAATAGAGCCGGGACAGCGAACACTGAAGCTTTCTTT.

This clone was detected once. Written as DNA, the CDR3 is TGTGCCAGCAGCGCCGGTGGTCCGGGGACCGGGGAGCTGTTTTTT. It yields the protein CASSAGGPGTGELFF. This chain connects TRBV9 to TRBJ2-2, with a weak D call TRBD2 (5 bases). The CDR3 consists of 15 residues. With 3 bases removed from V and 5 bases from J, the gap between germline ends came to 14 bases. Germline CDR1 and CDR2: SGDLS and YYNGEE. Supplemented by reference TRBV9 and TRBJ2-2, the full variable domain reads DSGVTQTPKHLITATGQRVTLRCSPRSGDLSVYWYQQSLDQGLQFLIQYYNGEERAKGNILERFSAQQFPDLHSELNLSSLELGDSALYFCASSAGGPGTGELFFGEGSRLTVL.

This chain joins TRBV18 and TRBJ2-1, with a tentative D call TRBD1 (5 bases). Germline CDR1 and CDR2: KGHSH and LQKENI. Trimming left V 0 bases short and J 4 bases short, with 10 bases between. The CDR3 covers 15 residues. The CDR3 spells CASSPPTGVYNEQFF. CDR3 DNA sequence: TGTGCCAGCTCACCACCTACAGGAGTATACAATGAGCAGTTCTTC.

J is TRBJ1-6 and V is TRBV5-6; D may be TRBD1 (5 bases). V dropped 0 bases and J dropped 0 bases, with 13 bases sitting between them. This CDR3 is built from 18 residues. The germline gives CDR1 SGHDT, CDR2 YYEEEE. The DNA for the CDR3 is TGTGCCAGCAGCTTGGGCCTCAGGGAATCCTCCTATAATTCACCCCTCCACTTT. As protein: CASSLGLRESSYNSPLHF.

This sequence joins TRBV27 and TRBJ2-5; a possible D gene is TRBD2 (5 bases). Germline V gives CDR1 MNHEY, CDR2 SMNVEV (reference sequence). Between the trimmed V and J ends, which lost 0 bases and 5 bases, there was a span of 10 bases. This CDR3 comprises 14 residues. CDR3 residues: CASSLSSGIETQYF. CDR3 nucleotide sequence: TGTGCCAGCAGTTTATCTTCGGGGATCGAGACCCAGTACTTC.

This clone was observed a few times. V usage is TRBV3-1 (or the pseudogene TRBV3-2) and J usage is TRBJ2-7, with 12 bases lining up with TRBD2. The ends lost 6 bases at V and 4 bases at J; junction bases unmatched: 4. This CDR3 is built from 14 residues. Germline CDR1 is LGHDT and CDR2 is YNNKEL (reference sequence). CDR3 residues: CASRSTSGGYEQYF. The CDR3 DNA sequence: TGTGCCAGCAGGTCAACTAGCGGGGGGTACGAGCAGTACTTC.

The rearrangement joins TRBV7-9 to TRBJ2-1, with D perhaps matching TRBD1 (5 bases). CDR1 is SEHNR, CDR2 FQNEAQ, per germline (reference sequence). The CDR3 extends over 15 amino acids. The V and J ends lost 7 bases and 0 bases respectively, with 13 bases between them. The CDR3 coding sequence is TGTGCCAGCATCGAAGGGGTGAGCTCCTACAATGAGCAGTTCTTC. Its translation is CASIEGVSSYNEQFF.

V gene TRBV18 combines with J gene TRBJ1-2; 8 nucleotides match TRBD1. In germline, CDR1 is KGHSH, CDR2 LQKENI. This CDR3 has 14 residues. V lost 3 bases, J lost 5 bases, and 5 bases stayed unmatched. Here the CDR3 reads CASSPGTGLYGYTF. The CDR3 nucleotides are TGTGCCAGCTCACCGGGGACAGGCCTGTATGGCTACACCTTC.

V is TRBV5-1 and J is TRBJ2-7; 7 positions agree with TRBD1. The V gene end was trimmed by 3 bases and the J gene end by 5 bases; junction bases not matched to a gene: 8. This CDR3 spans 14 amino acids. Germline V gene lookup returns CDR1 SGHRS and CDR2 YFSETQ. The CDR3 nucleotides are TGCGCCAGCAGCTATGGGACAGTCAACAACGAGCAGTACTTC. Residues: CASSYGTVNNEQYF.

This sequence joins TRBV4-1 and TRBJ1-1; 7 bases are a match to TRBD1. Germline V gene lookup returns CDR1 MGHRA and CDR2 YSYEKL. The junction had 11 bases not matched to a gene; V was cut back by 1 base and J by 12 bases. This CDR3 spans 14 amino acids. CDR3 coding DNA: TGCGCCAGCAGCCAAGGGGGTTCCGGGACAGTATCTTTCTTT. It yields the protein CASSQGGSGTVSFF.

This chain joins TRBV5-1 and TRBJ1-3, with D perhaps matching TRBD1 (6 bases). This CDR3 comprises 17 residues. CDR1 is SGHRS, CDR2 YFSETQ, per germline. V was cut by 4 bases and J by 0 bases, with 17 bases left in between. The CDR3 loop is CASSPGGPNYSGNTIYF. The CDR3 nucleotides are TGCGCCAGCAGCCCGGGGGGGCCGAACTACTCTGGAAACACCATATATTTT.

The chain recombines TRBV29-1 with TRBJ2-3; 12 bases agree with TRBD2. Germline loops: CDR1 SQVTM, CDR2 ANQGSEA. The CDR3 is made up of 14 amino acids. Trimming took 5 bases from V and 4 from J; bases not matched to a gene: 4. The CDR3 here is CSVSTSGSSDTQYF. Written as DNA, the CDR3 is TGCAGCGTTTCGACTAGCGGGAGTTCAGATACGCAGTATTTT.

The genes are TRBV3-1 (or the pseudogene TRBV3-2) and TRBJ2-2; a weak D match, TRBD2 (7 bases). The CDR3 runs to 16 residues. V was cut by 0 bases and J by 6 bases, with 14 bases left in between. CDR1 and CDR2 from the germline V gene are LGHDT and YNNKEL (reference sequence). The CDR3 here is CASSQDRGGGAGELFF. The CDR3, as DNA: TGTGCCAGCAGCCAAGATAGGGGAGGGGGAGCCGGGGAGCTGTTTTTT.

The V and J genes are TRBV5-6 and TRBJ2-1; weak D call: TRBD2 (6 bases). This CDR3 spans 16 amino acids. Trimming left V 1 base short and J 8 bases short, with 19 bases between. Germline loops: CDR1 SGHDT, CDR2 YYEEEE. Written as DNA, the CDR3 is TGTGCCAGCAGCTTGCTGGAAAACGGGGGTGACGATGAGCAGTTCTTC. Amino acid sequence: CASSLLENGGDDEQFF. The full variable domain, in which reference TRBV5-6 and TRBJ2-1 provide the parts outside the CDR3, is DAGVTQSPTHLIKTRGQQVTLRCSPKSGHDTVSWYQQALGQGPQFIFQYYEEEERQRGNFPDRFSGHQFPNYSSELNVNALLLGDSALYLCASSLLENGGDDEQFFGPGTRLTVL.

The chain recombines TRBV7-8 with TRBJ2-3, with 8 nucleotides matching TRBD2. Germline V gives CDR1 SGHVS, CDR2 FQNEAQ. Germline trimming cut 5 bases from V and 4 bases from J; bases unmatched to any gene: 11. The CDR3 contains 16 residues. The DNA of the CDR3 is TGTGCCAGCAGCCCTTACGGAGCGGGAGCCCCAGATACGCAGTATTTT. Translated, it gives CASSPYGAGAPDTQYF. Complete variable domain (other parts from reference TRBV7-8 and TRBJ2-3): GAGVSQSPRYKVAKRGQDVALRCDPISGHVSLFWYQQALGQGPEFLTYFQNEAQLDKSGLPSDRFFAERPEGSVSTLKIQRTQQEDSAVYLCASSPYGAGAPDTQYFGPGTRLTVL.